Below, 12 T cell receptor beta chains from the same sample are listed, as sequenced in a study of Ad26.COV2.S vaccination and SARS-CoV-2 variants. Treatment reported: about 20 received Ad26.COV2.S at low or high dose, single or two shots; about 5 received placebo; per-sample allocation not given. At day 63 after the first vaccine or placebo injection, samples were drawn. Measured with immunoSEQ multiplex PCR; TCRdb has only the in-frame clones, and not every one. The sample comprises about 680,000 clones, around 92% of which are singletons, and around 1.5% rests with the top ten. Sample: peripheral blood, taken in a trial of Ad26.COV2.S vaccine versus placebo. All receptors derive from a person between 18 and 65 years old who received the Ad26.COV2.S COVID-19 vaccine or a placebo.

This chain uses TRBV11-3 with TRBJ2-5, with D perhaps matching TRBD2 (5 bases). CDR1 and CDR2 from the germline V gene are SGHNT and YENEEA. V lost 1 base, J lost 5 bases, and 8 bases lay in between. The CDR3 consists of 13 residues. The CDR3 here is CASSLVGDETQYF. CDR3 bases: TGTGCCAGCAGCTTAGTGGGAGACGAGACCCAGTACTTC.

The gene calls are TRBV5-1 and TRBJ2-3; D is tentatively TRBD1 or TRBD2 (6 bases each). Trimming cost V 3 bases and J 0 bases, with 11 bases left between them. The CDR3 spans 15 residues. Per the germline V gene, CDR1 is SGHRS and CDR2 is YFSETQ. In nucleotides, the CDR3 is TGCGCCAGCAGCTCCGGGGGCCAAAGCACAGATACGCAGTATTTT. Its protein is CASSSGGQSTDTQYF.

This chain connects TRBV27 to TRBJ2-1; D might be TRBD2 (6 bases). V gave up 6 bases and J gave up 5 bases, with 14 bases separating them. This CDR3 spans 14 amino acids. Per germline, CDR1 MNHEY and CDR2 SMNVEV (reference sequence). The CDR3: CASSGLRANNEQFF. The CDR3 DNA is TGTGCCAGCAGCGGACTACGGGCAAACAATGAGCAGTTCTTC.

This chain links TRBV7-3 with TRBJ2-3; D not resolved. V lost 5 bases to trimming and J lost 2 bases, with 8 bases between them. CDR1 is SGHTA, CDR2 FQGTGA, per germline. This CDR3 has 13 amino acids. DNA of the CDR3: TGTGCCAGCAGCAGCACCTTCACAGATACGCAGTATTTT. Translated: CASSSTFTDTQYF.

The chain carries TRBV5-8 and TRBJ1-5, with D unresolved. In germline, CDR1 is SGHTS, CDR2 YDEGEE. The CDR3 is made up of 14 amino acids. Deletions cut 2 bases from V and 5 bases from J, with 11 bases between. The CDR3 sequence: CASSLLQWDQPQHF. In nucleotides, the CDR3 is TGTGCCAGCAGCTTATTACAGTGGGATCAGCCCCAGCATTTT.

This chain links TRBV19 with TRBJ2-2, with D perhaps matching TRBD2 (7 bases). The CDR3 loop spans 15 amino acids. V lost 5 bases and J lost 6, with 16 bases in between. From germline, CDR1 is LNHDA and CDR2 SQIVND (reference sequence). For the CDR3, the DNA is TGTGCCAGTAGTCCCAGGGGACGGGGGGCCGGGGAGCTGTTTTTT. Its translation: CASSPRGRGAGELFF.

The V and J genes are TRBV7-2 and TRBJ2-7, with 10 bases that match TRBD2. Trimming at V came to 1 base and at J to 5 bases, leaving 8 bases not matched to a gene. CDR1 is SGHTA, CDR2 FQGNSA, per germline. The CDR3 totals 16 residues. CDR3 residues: CASSLVGGLAGDEQYF. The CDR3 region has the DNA TGTGCCAGCAGCTTAGTAGGGGGGCTAGCGGGAGACGAGCAGTACTTC.

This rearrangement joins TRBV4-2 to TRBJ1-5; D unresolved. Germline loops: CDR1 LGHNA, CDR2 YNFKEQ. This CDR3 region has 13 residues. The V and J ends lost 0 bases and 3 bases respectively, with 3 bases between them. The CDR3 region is CASSQEFNQPQHF. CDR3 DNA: TGTGCCAGCAGCCAAGAATTCAATCAGCCCCAGCATTTT.

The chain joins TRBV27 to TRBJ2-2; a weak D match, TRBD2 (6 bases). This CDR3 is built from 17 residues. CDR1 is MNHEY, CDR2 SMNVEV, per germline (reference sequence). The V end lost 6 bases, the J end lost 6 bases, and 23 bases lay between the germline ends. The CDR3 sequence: CASSPLRTSRVSGELFF. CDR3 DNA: TGTGCCAGCAGCCCTTTGCGCACTAGCCGGGTTTCCGGGGAGCTGTTTTTT.

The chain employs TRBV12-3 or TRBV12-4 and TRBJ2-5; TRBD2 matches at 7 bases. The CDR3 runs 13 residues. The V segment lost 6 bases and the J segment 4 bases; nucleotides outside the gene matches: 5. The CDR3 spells CASRSTSSETQYF. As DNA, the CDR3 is TGTGCCAGCAGATCGACTAGCTCAGAGACCCAGTACTTC.

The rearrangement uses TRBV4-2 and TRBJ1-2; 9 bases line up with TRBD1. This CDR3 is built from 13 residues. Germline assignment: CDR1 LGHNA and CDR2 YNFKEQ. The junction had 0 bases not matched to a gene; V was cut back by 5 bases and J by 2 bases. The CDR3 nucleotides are TGTGCCAGCAGCGGACAGGGGAACTATGGCTACACCTTC. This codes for CASSGQGNYGYTF.

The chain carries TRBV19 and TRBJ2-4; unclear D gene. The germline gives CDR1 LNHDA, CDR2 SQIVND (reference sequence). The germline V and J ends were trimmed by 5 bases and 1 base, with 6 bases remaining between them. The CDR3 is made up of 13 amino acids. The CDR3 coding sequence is TGTGCCAGTAGTTGGATCGCCAAAAACATTCAGTACTTC. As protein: CASSWIAKNIQYF.